The rows below give T cell receptor beta chains drawn from one sample of a study of response to subunit inactivated influenza vaccine. One entry per CDR3 protein, called by TCRdb with MiXCR from the RT-PCR reads. The repertoire holds some 600,000 distinct CDR3 sequences, with 14% as singletons. This sample comprised PBMCs from blood, obtained about 14 days before vaccination. These receptors were collected from a man aged 50 to 59 who received an inactivated influenza vaccine. CDR3s include the opening cysteine and the closing phenylalanine or tryptophan. The order of the fields is V gene, clone size, D gene, J gene, CDR3 DNA, CDR3 protein. D genes are given only for firm matches. Clone size is stated in some rows and not others, as once, few, many or a class when expanded.

>TRBV29-1|few|NA|TRBJ2-7
TGCAGCGTCGAGGACAGCTCCTACGAGCAGTACTTC
CSVEDSSYEQYF
>TRBV7-8|few|NA|TRBJ2-5
TGTGCCAGCAGCTCGCACCCGGGAAACCAAGAGACCCAGTACTTC
CASSSHPGNQETQYF
>TRBV12-3/TRBV12-4|few|TRBD1|TRBJ1-1
TGTGCCAGCAGTTTTGGGCGGACAGGGGAGAACACTGAAGCTTTCTTT
CASSFGRTGENTEAFF
>TRBV5-1|few|TRBD2|TRBJ2-7
TGCGCCAGCAGCCCTGTAGCGGGGGCATACGAGCAGTACTTC
CASSPVAGAYEQYF
>TRBV5-1|few|NA|TRBJ2-5
TGCGCCAGCAGCTCAGGCGAACAAGAGACCCAGTACTTC
CASSSGEQETQYF
>TRBV28|NA|NA|TRBJ1-4
TGTGCCAGCGGAAAGACAACTAATGAAAAACTGTTTTTT
CASGKTTNEKLFF
>TRBV6-2/TRBV6-3|NA|NA|TRBJ2-7
TGTGCCAGCACCCGGGGCATTTCCTACGAGCAGTACTTC
CASTRGISYEQYF
>TRBV18|NA|NA|TRBJ2-2
TGTGCCAGCTCAGAGCGGACAGTCACGAACACCGGGGAGCTGTTTTTT
CASSERTVTNTGELFF
>TRBV3-1|few|TRBD2|TRBJ2-5
TGTGCCAGCAGTCCAAGGACTAGCGGGAGAGGCGAGACCCAGTACTTC
CASSPRTSGRGETQYF
>TRBV28|NA|NA|TRBJ2-7
TGTGCCAGCAGACCGGGACACACCTCCTACGAGCAGTACTTC
CASRPGHTSYEQYF
>TRBV5-1|many|NA|TRBJ1-4
TGCGCCAGCAGCTTAAGACAGCCCTATGAAAAACTGTTTTTT
CASSLRQPYEKLFF
>TRBV29-1|NA|NA|TRBJ2-5
TGCAGCGTTGCCAGGGAAGAGACCCAGTACTTC
CSVAREETQYF
>TRBV10-2|few|TRBD2|TRBJ2-2
TGCGCCAGCAGAAGGACTAGCGGACCGAACACCGGGGAGCTGTTTTTT
CASRRTSGPNTGELFF
>TRBV5-1|many|NA|TRBJ1-2
TGCGCCAGCAACATGGGCTATGGCTACACCTTC
CASNMGYGYTF
>TRBV7-2|NA|NA|TRBJ2-7
TGTGCCAGCAGCTTATACGGGAAAGGGGGGGAGCAGTACTTC
CASSLYGKGGEQYF
>TRBV25-1|NA|NA|TRBJ2-1
TGTGCCAGCATTAGCGGTCATAGCTCCTACAATGAGCAGTTCTTC
CASISGHSSYNEQFF
>TRBV3-1|few|NA|TRBJ2-7
TGTGCCAGCAGCCCGCGGGACGGTGGCAAGCAGTACTTC
CASSPRDGGKQYF
>TRBV3-1|NA|TRBD2|TRBJ2-7
TGTGCCAGCAGCCAAGAACTAGCGGGCTTCTACGAGCAGTACTTC
CASSQELAGFYEQYF
>TRBV7-9|many|TRBD1|TRBJ2-3
TGTGCCAGCAGCTTATGGGGAGAACAGGGGGCTACAGATACGCAGTATTTT
CASSLWGEQGATDTQYF
>TRBV10-3|NA|NA|TRBJ2-6
TGTGCCACGGCAGGGGCTGGGGCCAACGTCCTGACTTTC
CATAGAGANVLTF